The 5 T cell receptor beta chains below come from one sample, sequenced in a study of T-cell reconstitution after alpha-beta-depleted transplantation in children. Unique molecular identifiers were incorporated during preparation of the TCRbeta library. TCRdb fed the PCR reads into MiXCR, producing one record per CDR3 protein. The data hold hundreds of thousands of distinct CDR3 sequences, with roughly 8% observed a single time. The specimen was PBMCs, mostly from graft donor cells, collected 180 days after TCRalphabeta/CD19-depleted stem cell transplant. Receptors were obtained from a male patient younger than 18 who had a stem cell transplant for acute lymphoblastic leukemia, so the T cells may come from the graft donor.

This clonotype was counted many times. CDR3 nucleotides: TGTGCCAGCAGTTTAAGGGGCACGAGTGAGACCCAGTACTTC. Encoded protein: CASSLRGTSETQYF. V is TRBV28 and J is TRBJ2-5; D is perhaps TRBD1 (5 bases). Germline V gene sequence: CDR1 MDHEN, CDR2 SYDVKM. The CDR3 is 14 residues long. The ends were cut back, 2 bases at V and 5 bases at J, with 12 bases in the middle.

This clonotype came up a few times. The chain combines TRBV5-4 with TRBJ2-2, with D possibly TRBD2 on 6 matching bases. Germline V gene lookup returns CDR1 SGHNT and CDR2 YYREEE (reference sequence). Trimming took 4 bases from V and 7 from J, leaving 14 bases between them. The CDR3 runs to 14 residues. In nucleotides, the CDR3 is TGTGCCAGCAGCCCGAAGGAGGGTAACGGGGAGCTGTTTTTT. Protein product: CASSPKEGNGELFF.

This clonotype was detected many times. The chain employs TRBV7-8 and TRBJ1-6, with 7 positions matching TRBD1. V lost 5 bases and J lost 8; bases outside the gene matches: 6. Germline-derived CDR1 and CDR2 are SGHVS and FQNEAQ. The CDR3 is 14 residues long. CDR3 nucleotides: TGTGCCAGCAGCAAAGACAGGGCCTATTCACCCCTCCACTTT. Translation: CASSKDRAYSPLHF.

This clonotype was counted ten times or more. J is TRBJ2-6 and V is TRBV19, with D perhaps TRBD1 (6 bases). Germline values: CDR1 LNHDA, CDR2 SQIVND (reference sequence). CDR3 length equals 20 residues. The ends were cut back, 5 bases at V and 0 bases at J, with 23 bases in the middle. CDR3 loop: CASSLRQALGKNSGANVLTF. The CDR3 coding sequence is TGTGCCAGTAGTCTCCGACAGGCCCTAGGTAAAAACTCTGGGGCCAACGTCCTGACTTTC.

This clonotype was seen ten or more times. The CDR3 DNA reads TGTGCTAGTGGTTTGGGCCAGGGTGTCACAGATACGCAGTATTTT. It codes for CASGLGQGVTDTQYF. The gene calls are TRBV12-5 and TRBJ2-3; weak D call: TRBD1 (5 bases). The V gene's germline CDR1 is LGHNT and CDR2 FRNRAP. The CDR3 loop spans 15 amino acids. V lost 1 base and J lost 2, with 10 bases in between. Full variable domain (remainder filled in from reference TRBV12-5 and TRBJ2-3): DARVTQTPRHKVTEMGQEVTMRCQPILGHNTVFWYRQTMMQGLELLAYFRNRAPLDDSGMPKDRFSAEMPDATLATLKIQPSEPRDSAVYFCASGLGQGVTDTQYFGPGTRLTVL.